The present TCR beta chain was sequenced within a study of blood T cell repertoires in COVID-19. The wider study: Acute-phase and convalescent COVID-19 samples originated in the United States, Italy and Spain.

This CDR3 spans 14 amino acids. Trimming took off 0 bases at V and 1 base at J, with 7 bases between the two ends. Germline CDR1 is SGHNT and CDR2 is YYREEE (reference sequence). Produced via immunoSEQ multiplex PCR; TCRdb's table is partial and in-frame only. The sample includes fewer than 100,000 clones, around 87% of them seen just once. This sequence joins TRBV5-4 and TRBJ1-1; no clear D. Input material: peripheral blood. The clonotype was recovered from a human donor with acute or convalescent COVID-19. The donor label of this sample is uncertain. CDR3 sequence reads: CASSLEQTNTEAFF. CDR3 DNA sequence: TGTGCCAGCAGCTTGGAACAAACGAACACTGAAGCTTTCTTT.